These 6 T cell receptor beta chains were sequenced from one sample in a study of CD8+CD57+ T cells in acquired aplastic anemia. It was genomic DNA that served as the template for profiling TCR beta VDJ and CDR3. TCRdb ran MiXCR on the reads and lists one entry per CDR3 protein. This table has around 200,000 distinct CDR3 sequences, around 50% appearing once. Sequenced material: sorted CD4+, CD8+, or CD8+CD57+ T cells (not recorded which) from PBMCs. These receptors originate from a human donor in good health, serving as a control.

In regard to this clonotype: A much larger clone sits a single nucleotide away, making a read error possible. The chain has TRBV10-3 and TRBJ2-5, with 7 positions matching TRBD1. Germline V lookup: CDR1 ENHRY, CDR2 SYGVKD. The ends lost 10 bases at V and 3 bases at J; junction bases unmatched: 8. The CDR3 totals 13 residues. In nucleotides, the CDR3 is TGTGCCAGCAGGTCGGGACAGAAAGAGACCCAGTACTTC. It is translated as CASRSGQKETQYF.

V and J are TRBV7-2 and TRBJ2-5; no clear D. Per the germline V gene, CDR1 is SGHTA and CDR2 is FQGNSA. CDR3 length: 12 amino acids. With 3 bases removed from V and 13 bases from J, the gap between germline ends came to 15 bases. CDR3 region: CASSFEVDRWYF. CDR3 DNA: TGTGCCAGCAGCTTTGAGGTGGATCGCTGGTACTTC.

The gene calls are TRBV7-2 and TRBJ2-3, with TRBD2 identical over 7 bases. Germline trimming cut 2 bases from V and 2 bases from J; bases unmatched to any gene: 7. The germline V gene has CDR1 SGHTA and CDR2 FQGNSA. This CDR3 is 16 amino acids long. The CDR3 DNA reads TGTGCCAGCAGCTTATATACCGCGGGAGTCACAGATACGCAGTATTTT. It codes for CASSLYTAGVTDTQYF.

The V call is TRBV7-2, the J call TRBJ1-2; the match to TRBD1 covers 12 bases. Germline V gene lookup returns CDR1 SGHTA and CDR2 FQGNSA. V shed 4 bases, J shed 8 bases, and the junction held 2 bases outside the gene matches. The CDR3 contains 13 residues. DNA for the CDR3: TGTGCCAGCAGCTCGGGGACAGGGGGCGGCTACACCTTC. Translated: CASSSGTGGGYTF.

This clonotype has a count of ten or more. A read error may produce the germline difference seen at one junction end. V usage is TRBV7-7 and J usage is TRBJ2-1, with 8 bases aligning to TRBD2. This CDR3 has 15 amino acids. Per the germline V gene, CDR1 is SSHAT and CDR2 is FNYEAQ (reference sequence). The CDR3 loop is CASSQGAGGHNEQFF. CDR3 coding DNA: TGTGCTAGCAGCCAAGGGGCGGGGGGACACAATGAGCAGTTCTTC.

With respect to this clonotype: An end of the junction does not agree with germline; a read error may underlie this. J is TRBJ2-3 and V is TRBV7-7; TRBD2 matches 9 bases. The CDR3 consists of 16 residues. Germline V gene data show CDR1 as SSHAT and CDR2 as FNYEAQ (reference sequence). The CDR3 DNA reads as TGTGCTAGCAGCCCCGGACTAGCGAGATCCACAGATACGCAGTATTTT. It is translated as CASSPGLARSTDTQYF. Filled out from reference TRBV7-7 and TRBJ2-3, the complete variable domain reads GAGVSQSPRYKVTKRGQDVTLRCDPISSHATLYWYQQALGQGPEFLTYFNYEAQPDKSGLPSDRFSAERPEGSISTLTIQRTEQRDSAMYRCASSPGLARSTDTQYFGPGTRLTVL.